These T cell receptor beta chains were read from a single sample in a study of shared clonotypes between healthy human individuals. Assay used: immunoSEQ multiplex PCR; TCRdb lists only in-frame clones, some missing. In the table there are 630,000 or so clones, roughly 98% of which are singletons. The sample consisted of naive CD8+ T cells sorted from blood. These receptors originate from a man aged 25 to 40 in good health. Both conserved end residues are part of each CDR3. The D gene is left open where the match is weak. Some rows mark clone size as missing; the rest say once, few, many or name a class of expanded clone.

v_call	j_call	clone_size	d_call	cdr3_aa	cdr3_nt
TRBV11-2	TRBJ1-5	.	.	CASSSGGGNQPQHF	TGTGCCAGCAGCTCCGGAGGGGGCAATCAGCCCCAGCATTTT
TRBV27	TRBJ2-3	.	.	CASRSLQDTQYF	TGTGCCAGCAGGTCACTCCAGGATACGCAGTATTTT
TRBV9	TRBJ1-2	.	.	CASSPSIGGANYGYTF	TGTGCCAGCAGCCCCTCAATTGGCGGAGCTAACTATGGCTACACCTTC
TRBV5-4	TRBJ2-1	.	.	CASSLWGASYNEQFF	TGTGCCAGCAGCTTGTGGGGGGCCTCCTACAATGAGCAGTTCTTC
TRBV7-9	TRBJ2-7	.	TRBD2	CASSPSGTSGRPPYEQYF	TGTGCCAGCAGCCCCTCCGGGACTAGCGGGCGACCACCCTACGAGCAGTACTTC
TRBV5-1	TRBJ2-6	.	.	CASSLDGFSGANVLTF	TGCGCCAGCAGCTTGGATGGGTTCTCTGGGGCCAACGTCCTGACTTTC
TRBV7-6	TRBJ2-1	.	.	CASSPLIESYNEQFF	TGTGCCAGCAGCCCCCTGATAGAATCCTACAATGAGCAGTTCTTC
TRBV2	TRBJ2-7	.	.	CASSESEYEQYF	TGTGCCAGCAGTGAGTCAGAGTACGAGCAGTACTTC
TRBV11-3	TRBJ1-1	few	.	CASSNRRGTEAFF	TGTGCCAGCAGCAACCGGCGGGGGACTGAAGCTTTCTTT
TRBV7-9	TRBJ1-1	.	.	CASSLATGSNTEAFF	TGTGCCAGCAGCTTAGCCACCGGTTCGAACACTGAAGCTTTCTTT